These 32 T cell receptor beta chains were sequenced from one sample in a study of post-analysis software for immune sequencing data. General study results and limits: A handful of TRBV segments occurring more often in patients than controls included TRBV5-6, TRBV5-1 and TRBV20-1.

The library was made from cDNA and included unique molecular identifiers. TCRdb used MiXCR to reprocess the PCR reads, holding one entry per CDR3 protein. In the table there are about 540,000 distinct CDR3 sequences, around 34% of which are singletons. These TCRs' antigens remain unknown. The sequenced sample consisted of blood. The receptors were gathered from a girl younger than 18 with multiple sclerosis.

This clonotype was recorded a few times. The chain combines TRBV7-8 with TRBJ1-2; 7 nucleotides align to TRBD1. Germline V gene data show CDR1 as SGHVS and CDR2 as FQNEAQ. The CDR3 consists of 14 residues. The V and J ends lost 1 base and 7 bases, in that order; junction bases with no gene match: 6. The chain's CDR3 is CASSLDWQGGGYTF. In DNA form, the CDR3 reads TGTGCCAGCAGCTTAGATTGGCAGGGGGGTGGCTACACCTTC.

J is TRBJ2-1 and V is TRBV29-1; a possible D gene is TRBD2 (6 bases). The V and J ends lost 6 bases and 0 bases respectively, with 12 bases between them. CDR1 is SQVTM, CDR2 ANQGSEA, per germline. CDR3 length: 14 amino acids. CDR3 loop: CSVSGLSSYNEQFF. The CDR3 bases are TGCAGCGTATCGGGACTTAGCTCCTACAATGAGCAGTTCTTC.

The chain is built from TRBV5-1 and TRBJ1-5; no firm D call. Germline CDR1 and CDR2: SGHRS and YFSETQ. V lost 0 bases and J lost 4, with 8 bases in between. The CDR3 length is 14 residues. Here the CDR3 reads CASSLEGMNQPQHF. The CDR3 coding sequence is TGCGCCAGCAGCTTGGAAGGGATGAATCAGCCCCAGCATTTT.

The table lists this clonotype with a few counts. The CDR3, as DNA: TGTGCCAGCAGTTTTGGGGTCACAGATACGCAGTATTTT. Translated: CASSFGVTDTQYF. The chain employs TRBV12-3 or TRBV12-4 and TRBJ2-3; D is undetermined. The V end was cut by 3 bases, the J end by 2 bases, with 6 bases between. The CDR3 extends over 13 amino acids.

The genes are TRBV7-9 and TRBJ2-1; TRBD2 agrees at 13 bases. Germline values: CDR1 SEHNR, CDR2 FQNEAQ (reference sequence). The CDR3 extends over 15 amino acids. Trimming took 5 bases from V and 7 from J; bases not matched to a gene: 5. DNA of the CDR3: TGTGCCAGCAGCCCAACGGGACTAGCGGGGAATGAGCAGTTCTTC. Protein: CASSPTGLAGNEQFF.

The rearrangement joins TRBV7-9 to TRBJ2-3; D is ambiguous. The length of the CDR3 is 16 residues. The V end lost 1 base, the J end lost 3 bases, and 14 bases lay between the germline ends. CDR1 and CDR2 from the germline V gene are SEHNR and FQNEAQ (reference sequence). The CDR3: CASSLDPPKRTDTQYF. DNA for the CDR3: TGTGCCAGCAGCTTAGATCCGCCAAAGAGGACAGATACGCAGTATTTT. The full variable domain, rest sourced from reference TRBV7-9 and TRBJ2-3, is DTGVSQNPRHKITKRGQNVTFRCDPISEHNRLYWYRQTLGQGPEFLTYFQNEAQLEKSRLLSDRFSAERPKGSFSTLEIQRTEQGDSAMYLCASSLDPPKRTDTQYFGPGTRLTVL.

The chain has TRBV3-1 and TRBJ1-2, with unresolved D. This CDR3 region has 15 residues. The V end lost 2 bases, the J end lost 6 bases, and 16 bases lay between the germline ends. The germline V gene has CDR1 LGHDT and CDR2 YNNKEL (reference sequence). The CDR3 nucleotides read TGTGCCAGCAGCCAAAAGGGTCTTAGACCCCATGGCTACACCTTC. Amino acids: CASSQKGLRPHGYTF.

This clonotype appeared a few times. Written as DNA, the CDR3 is TGTGCCACCAGTGATATAGGGAGAGGTAGCTACACCTTC. Protein: CATSDIGRGSYTF. The J gene is TRBJ1-2, the V gene TRBV24-1; D not certain. From germline, CDR1 is KGHDR and CDR2 SFDVKD. The CDR3 totals 13 residues. Deletions cut 3 bases from V and 9 bases from J, with 13 bases between.

The rearrangement uses TRBV5-1 and TRBJ1-4; D is ambiguous. The CDR3 spans 14 residues. CDR1 is SGHRS, CDR2 YFSETQ, per germline. Trimming took off 0 bases at V and 6 bases at J, with 9 bases between the two ends. The CDR3 is CASSLGAGDEKLFF. As DNA, the CDR3 is TGCGCCAGCAGCTTGGGAGCAGGCGATGAAAAACTGTTTTTT. Filled out from reference TRBV5-1 and TRBJ1-4, the complete variable domain reads KAGVTQTPRYLIKTRGQQVTLSCSPISGHRSVSWYQQTPGQGLQFLFEYFSETQRNKGNFPGRFSGRQFSNSRSEMNVSTLELGDSALYLCASSLGAGDEKLFFGSGTQLSVL.

In DNA form, the CDR3 reads TGTGCCAGCAGGCAAGCTGCTGGAAACACCATATATTTT. Its translation is CASRQAAGNTIYF. The chain uses TRBV7-2 and TRBJ1-3; no reliable D call. The CDR3 has 13 amino acids. Trimming removed 6 bases at V and 2 bases at J, with 8 bases between. Germline lookup yields CDR1 SGHTA and CDR2 FQGNSA.

This clonotype was observed once. The chain recombines TRBV11-2 with TRBJ1-1; tentative D call: TRBD1 (5 bases). The CDR3 runs 17 residues. The V gene lost 5 bases and the J gene lost 6 bases, with 25 bases spanning the gap. Germline V lookup: CDR1 SGHAT, CDR2 FQNNGV. The CDR3 reads CASSPRADSLPGAEAFF. In DNA form, the CDR3 reads TGTGCCAGCAGCCCACGAGCAGACAGCCTCCCGGGAGCTGAAGCTTTCTTT.

This clonotype was counted between two and nine times. Germline and junction disagree at one end, which may indicate a read error. The rearrangement uses TRBV12-3 or TRBV12-4 and TRBJ2-4; D is unresolved. This CDR3 is 14 amino acids long. CDR3 sequence: CAGSLSLAKNIQYF. The CDR3 nucleotides are TGTGCCGGCAGTTTAAGCCTAGCCAAAAACATTCAGTACTTC.

The V gene is TRBV13, the J gene TRBJ1-1; D uncertain. Germline V gives CDR1 PRHDT, CDR2 FYEKMQ (reference sequence). The CDR3 extends over 12 amino acids. Trimming removed 2 bases from V and 6 bases from J, with 7 bases in between. The CDR3 loop is CASSLNKAEAFF. The CDR3 DNA sequence: TGTGCCAGCAGCTTAAATAAAGCTGAAGCTTTCTTT.

The gene calls are TRBV20-1 and TRBJ2-5; no clear D. The ends were cut back, 6 bases at V and 1 base at J, with 12 bases in the middle. Looked up from germline, CDR1 is DFQATT and CDR2 is SNEGSKA (reference sequence). The CDR3 is made up of 13 amino acids. The CDR3 DNA follows: TGCAGTGCGTCTACAGCCGCCCAAGAGACCCAGTACTTC. It is translated as CSASTAAQETQYF.

This chain links TRBV5-1 with TRBJ2-1; TRBD1 aligns across 8 bases. The CDR3 has 15 amino acids. Germline trimming cut 4 bases from V and 2 bases from J; bases unmatched to any gene: 5. Germline V gene lookup returns CDR1 SGHRS and CDR2 YFSETQ. The CDR3 reads CASSPGGPAYNEQFF. The CDR3 DNA follows: TGCGCCAGCAGCCCAGGGGGCCCGGCCTACAATGAGCAGTTCTTC.

This clonotype was seen a few times. The J gene is TRBJ1-1, the V gene TRBV7-3; 7 positions agree with TRBD1. Germline-derived CDR1 and CDR2 are SGHTA and FQGTGA. The CDR3 runs to 11 residues. The trim removed 5 bases at V and 8 bases at J, leaving 2 bases unmatched. CDR3 DNA sequence: TGTGCCAGCAGCAAGACAGGGGAAGCTTTCTTT. Translation gives CASSKTGEAFF.

This sequence joins TRBV20-1 and TRBJ2-5; tentative D call: TRBD2 (6 bases). The CDR3 has 15 amino acids. CDR1 and CDR2 from the germline V gene are DFQATT and SNEGSKA (reference sequence). Trimming stripped 3 bases from V and 5 bases from J, with 19 bases between. The CDR3 sequence: CSASVGRGQKETQYF. In nucleotides, the CDR3 is TGCAGTGCTAGTGTGGGGCGGGGTCAGAAGGAGACCCAGTACTTC.

This clonotype came up a few times. The J gene is TRBJ1-1, the V gene TRBV7-6; TRBD1 matches 9 bases. The CDR3 runs 15 residues. The V segment lost 0 bases and the J segment 4 bases; nucleotides outside the gene matches: 3. Germline V lookup: CDR1 SGHVS, CDR2 FNYEAQ. The CDR3 spells CASSLAGTGTTEAFF. The DNA for the CDR3 is TGTGCCAGCAGCTTAGCCGGGACAGGGACCACTGAAGCTTTCTTT. The full variable domain, rest sourced from reference TRBV7-6 and TRBJ1-1, is GAGVSQSPRYKVTKRGQDVALRCDPISGHVSLYWYRQALGQGPEFLTYFNYEAQQDKSGLPNDRFSAERPEGSISTLTIQRTEQRDSAMYRCASSLAGTGTTEAFFGQGTRLTVV.

The rearrangement joins TRBV4-1 to TRBJ2-1; TRBD2 matches 8 bases. CDR3 length: 17 residues. J was trimmed by 0 bases and V by 2 bases; bases with no gene match: 6. CDR1 is MGHRA and CDR2 is YSYEKL in the germline V gene. CDR3 bases: TGCGCCAGCAGCCAAAAGATAGCGGGGAGCTCCTACAATGAGCAGTTCTTC. Encoded protein: CASSQKIAGSSYNEQFF.

The chain joins TRBV29-1 to TRBJ2-5; D is uncertain. With 5 bases removed from V and 2 bases from J, the gap between germline ends came to 6 bases. The CDR3 is 11 amino acids. CDR1 is SQVTM and CDR2 is ANQGSEA in the germline V gene. The CDR3: CSVLIQETQYF. The CDR3 bases are TGCAGCGTTCTCATACAAGAGACCCAGTACTTC.

The gene calls are TRBV5-5 and TRBJ2-7; no reliable D call. Trimming shortened V by 3 bases and J by 6 bases, and 10 bases separated the two germline ends. CDR1 is SGHKS, CDR2 YYEKEE, per germline (reference sequence). The CDR3 extends over 12 amino acids. CDR3 sequence: CASSSWDGEQYF. The CDR3 coding sequence is TGTGCCAGCAGCTCGTGGGATGGCGAGCAGTACTTC.

This clonotype appeared a single time. V gene TRBV5-1 combines with J gene TRBJ2-1, with TRBD2 identical over 8 bases. V gave up 2 bases and J gave up 2 bases; unmatched junction bases: 3. Germline V gene lookup returns CDR1 SGHRS and CDR2 YFSETQ. This CDR3 comprises 15 residues. CDR3 loop: CASSFGAGAYNEQFF. In nucleotides, the CDR3 is TGCGCCAGCAGCTTTGGAGCGGGGGCCTACAATGAGCAGTTCTTC.

This clonotype was seen many times. CDR3 sequence: CSVRGPNLQNIQYF. In nucleotides, the CDR3 is TGCAGCGTTAGGGGACCGAATCTGCAAAACATTCAGTACTTC. This chain links TRBV29-1 with TRBJ2-4, with D possibly being TRBD1 or TRBD2 (5 bases each). Trimming left V 5 bases short and J 5 bases short, with 16 bases between. This CDR3 has 14 amino acids. Germline lookup yields CDR1 SQVTM and CDR2 ANQGSEA.

The sample holds a few counts of this clonotype. The chain carries TRBV10-3 and TRBJ2-7; possibly TRBD2 for D (7 bases). The V gene's germline CDR1 is ENHRY and CDR2 SYGVKD. V dropped 4 bases and J dropped 2 bases, with 21 bases sitting between them. The CDR3 is 17 residues long. This chain's CDR3 is CAISAGFGRGRTYEQYF. For the CDR3, the DNA is TGTGCCATCAGTGCGGGATTTGGGCGGGGGCGAACCTACGAGCAGTACTTC.

In its sample, this clonotype was seen once. With a much larger clone just one base away, this may be a read error. V and J are TRBV9 and TRBJ1-2; D unresolved. This CDR3 region has 13 residues. Germline V gene data show CDR1 as SGDLS and CDR2 as YYNGEE. The V and J ends lost 7 bases and 3 bases respectively, with 13 bases between them. The CDR3 is CASGGELDYGYTF. In DNA, the CDR3 is TGTGCCAGCGGCGGGGAGCTTGACTATGGCTACACCTTC.

This clonotype was counted many times. Written as DNA, the CDR3 is TGTGCCAGCAGCCGGCCCCCAGGGGAGACCTATGGCTACACCTTC. This codes for CASSRPPGETYGYTF. The chain uses TRBV11-2 and TRBJ1-2; maybe TRBD1 (6 bases). Between the trimmed V and J ends, which lost 5 bases and 4 bases, there was a span of 17 bases. The CDR3 is made up of 15 amino acids. Per germline, CDR1 SGHAT and CDR2 FQNNGV.

The sample holds a few counts of this clonotype. The V and J genes are TRBV6-6 and TRBJ2-7; no definite D call. In germline, CDR1 is MNHNY, CDR2 SVGAGI (reference sequence). The CDR3 has 14 amino acids. Trimming removed 2 bases from V and 3 bases from J, with 11 bases in between. The CDR3 here is CASSYGQASYEQYF. The DNA of the CDR3 is TGTGCCAGCAGTTACGGGCAGGCCAGCTACGAGCAGTACTTC.

There are many counts of this clonotype. The V call is TRBV5-6, the J call TRBJ2-5, with 8 nucleotides matching TRBD2. The CDR3 has 16 amino acids. The germline V gene encodes CDR1 SGHDT and CDR2 YYEEEE. Trimming removed 0 bases from V and 1 base from J; junction bases left unmatched: 5. DNA of the CDR3: TGTGCCAGCAGCTTGGGCGGTAGCGGGACCCAAGAGACCCAGTACTTC. Amino acids: CASSLGGSGTQETQYF.

This clonotype was recorded at least ten times. V is TRBV29-1 and J is TRBJ2-7; TRBD1 is a possible D gene (5 bases). CDR1 and CDR2 from the germline V gene are SQVTM and ANQGSEA. The CDR3 consists of 12 residues. Trimming stripped 4 bases from V and 0 bases from J, with 7 bases between. The CDR3 DNA reads TGCAGCGTTGTGGACATCTCCTACGAGCAGTACTTC. Protein product: CSVVDISYEQYF.

This clonotype showed up just a few times. The V gene is TRBV7-2, the J gene TRBJ1-1; D is uncertain. Germline V lookup: CDR1 SGHTA, CDR2 FQGNSA. The V gene lost 7 bases and the J gene lost 1 base, with 13 bases spanning the gap. The CDR3 sequence is 14 residues long. The CDR3 region is CASNRIWGNTEAFF. The CDR3 DNA is TGTGCCAGCAACCGTATCTGGGGGAACACTGAAGCTTTCTTT.

The table lists this clonotype with a few counts. The V and J genes are TRBV4-2 and TRBJ1-6; no clear D. V shed 3 bases and J shed 10 bases, with 10 bases lying between them. Germline values: CDR1 LGHNA, CDR2 YNFKEQ. CDR3 length: 13 amino acids. The chain's CDR3 is CASSQDLSSPLHF. CDR3 coding DNA: TGTGCCAGCAGCCAGGACCTCTCCTCACCCCTCCACTTT.

The chain employs TRBV7-8 and TRBJ2-5, with a tentative D call TRBD1 (7 bases). The J call is in doubt because the DNA end fits TRBJ2-1 better. The CDR3 consists of 14 residues. Germline V gene lookup returns CDR1 SGHVS and CDR2 FQNEAQ. In nucleotides, the CDR3 is TGTGCCAGCAGCTCGACAGGGAGGCAAGAGACCCAGTTCTTC. It encodes CASSSTGRQETQFF.